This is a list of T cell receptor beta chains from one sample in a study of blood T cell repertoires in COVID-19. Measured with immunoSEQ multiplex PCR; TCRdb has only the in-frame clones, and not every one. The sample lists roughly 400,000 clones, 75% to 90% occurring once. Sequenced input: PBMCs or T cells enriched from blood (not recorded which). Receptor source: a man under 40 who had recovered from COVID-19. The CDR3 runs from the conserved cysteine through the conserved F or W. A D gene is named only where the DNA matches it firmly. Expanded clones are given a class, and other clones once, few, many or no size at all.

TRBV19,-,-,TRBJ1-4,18,TGTGCCAGTAGACCCATTGTAGGACCGCAGGGGTCTAATGAAAAACTGTTTTTT,CASRPIVGPQGSNEKLFF
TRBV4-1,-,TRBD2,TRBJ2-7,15,TGCGCCAGCAGCCAAGACTCGGAGCTAGCGGGAGTAAAGTACTTC,CASSQDSELAGVKYF
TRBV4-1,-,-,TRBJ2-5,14,TGCGCCAGCAGCCATTCGGGAGATGAGGAGACCCAGTACTTC,CASSHSGDEETQYF
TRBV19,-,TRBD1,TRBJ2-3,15,TGTGCCAGTAGTATCGGACAGGGGAGCACAGATACGCAGTATTTT,CASSIGQGSTDTQYF
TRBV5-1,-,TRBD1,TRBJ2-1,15,TGCGCCAGCAGCTTGTTGACAGGGCAGTCCGGTGAGCAGTTCTTC,CASSLLTGQSGEQFF
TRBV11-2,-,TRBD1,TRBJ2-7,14,TGTGCCAGCAGCTGGGGACAGGGACCCTACGAGCAGTACTTC,CASSWGQGPYEQYF
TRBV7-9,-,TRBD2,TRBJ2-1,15,TGTGCCAGCAGCCTCGGGAGCGGGAGGTCCGATGAGCAGTTCTTC,CASSLGSGRSDEQFF
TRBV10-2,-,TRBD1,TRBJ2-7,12,TGCGCCAGCAGCGTACAGGGGTTCGAGCAGTACTTC,CASSVQGFEQYF
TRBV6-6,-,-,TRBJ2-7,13,TGTGCCAGCACCGATGGAGGGCCACTGCAGTGGTACTTC,CASTDGGPLQWYF
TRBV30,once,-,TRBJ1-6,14,TGTGCCTGGACACAGGGCATCGGGAATTCACCCCTCCACTTT,CAWTQGIGNSPLHF
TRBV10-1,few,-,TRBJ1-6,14,TGCGCCAGCAGTGAGGGACAGTTTAATTCACCCCTCCACTTT,CASSEGQFNSPLHF
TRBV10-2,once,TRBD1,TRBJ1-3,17,TGCGCCAGCAGTGAGTCCTGGAGGGGGCCGAGGGGAAACACCATATATTTT,CASSESWRGPRGNTIYF
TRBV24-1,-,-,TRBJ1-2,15,TGTGCCACTGGTGGACACCCAGGAACTAACTATGGCTACACCTTC,CATGGHPGTNYGYTF